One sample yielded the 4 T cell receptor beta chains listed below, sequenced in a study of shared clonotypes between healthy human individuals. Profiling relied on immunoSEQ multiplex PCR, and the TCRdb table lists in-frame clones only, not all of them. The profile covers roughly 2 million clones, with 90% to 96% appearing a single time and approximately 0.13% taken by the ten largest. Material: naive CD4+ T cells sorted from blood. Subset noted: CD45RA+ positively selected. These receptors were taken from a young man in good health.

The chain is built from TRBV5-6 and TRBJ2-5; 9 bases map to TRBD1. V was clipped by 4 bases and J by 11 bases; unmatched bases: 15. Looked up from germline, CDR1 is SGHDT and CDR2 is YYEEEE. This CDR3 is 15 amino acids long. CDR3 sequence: CASSATHRGPEEQYF. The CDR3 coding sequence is TGTGCCAGCAGCGCAACCCACAGGGGGCCGGAGGAGCAGTACTTC.

The CDR3: CASSVGQGGTNTGELFF. The DNA for the CDR3 is TGTGCCAGCAGTGTGGGACAGGGGGGGACAAACACCGGGGAGCTGTTTTTT. The chain links TRBV6-1 to TRBJ2-2; 11 nucleotides align to TRBD1. V dropped 4 bases and J dropped 2; count of bases not matched to a gene: 6. CDR3 length equals 17 residues. Germline V gene sequence: CDR1 MNHNS, CDR2 SASEGT.

In DNA, the CDR3 is TGTGCCAGCAGCCCCGAACCGGGAACGACCTACGAGCAGTACTTC. Translating it yields CASSPEPGTTYEQYF. V and J are TRBV14 and TRBJ2-7; a weak D match, TRBD2 (5 bases). The V end was cut by 4 bases, the J end by 2 bases, with 15 bases between. This CDR3 has 15 residues. The V gene's germline CDR1 is SGHDN and CDR2 FVKESK.

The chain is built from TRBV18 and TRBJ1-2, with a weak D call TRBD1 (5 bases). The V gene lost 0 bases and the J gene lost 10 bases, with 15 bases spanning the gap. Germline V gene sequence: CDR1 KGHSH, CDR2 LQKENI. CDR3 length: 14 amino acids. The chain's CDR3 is CASSPPGQGIDYTF. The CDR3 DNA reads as TGTGCCAGCTCACCACCGGGGCAGGGCATCGACTACACCTTC. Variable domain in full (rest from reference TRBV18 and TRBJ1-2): NAGVMQNPRHLVRRRGQEARLRCSPMKGHSHVYWYRQLPEEGLKFMVYLQKENIIDESGMPKERFSAEFPKEGPSILRIQQVVRGDSAAYFCASSPPGQGIDYTFGSGTRLTVV.